Shown below are 32 T cell receptor beta chains from a single sample sequenced in a study of T cells in Graves' hyperthyroidism and ophthalmopathy. The source material, RNA transcripts, was used to amplify TCR beta CDR3 regions. The HTBI set primed first-round TCR CDR3 RT-PCR. TCRdb ran MiXCR on the multiplex PCR reads and lists one entry per CDR3 protein. Counted here are some 250,000 distinct CDR3 sequences, 13% to 15% occurring once; the ten biggest clones make up about 33%. The sample comprised blood. These receptor sequences come from a woman in her forties or fifties with Graves' hyperthyroidism that later progressed to Graves' ophthalmopathy.

Notes on this clonotype: A much larger clone sits a single nucleotide away, making a read error possible. Here the CDR3 DNA reads TGCGCCAGCAGCTCCCGACTAGCGTCGTCATCCACAGGTACGCAGTATTTT. Translated: CASSSRLASSSTGTQYF. This sequence joins TRBV5-1 and TRBJ2-3; 8 bases fit TRBD2. The V gene's germline CDR1 is SGHRS and CDR2 YFSETQ. The CDR3 runs 17 residues.

This clonotype has a count of ten or more. The V call is TRBV7-3, the J call TRBJ2-5, with a tentative D call TRBD2 (6 bases). This CDR3 contains 16 residues. In germline, CDR1 is SGHTA, CDR2 FQGTGA. The V and J ends lost 1 base and 9 bases respectively, with 21 bases between them. The CDR3 here is CASSLNPMGNREPQYF. The CDR3, as DNA: TGTGCCAGCAGCTTAAACCCCATGGGCAATCGGGAGCCCCAGTACTTC. Supplemented by reference TRBV7-3 and TRBJ2-5, the full variable domain reads GAGVSQTPSNKVTEKGKYVELRCDPISGHTALYWYRQSLGQGPEFLIYFQGTGAADDSGLPNDRFFAVRPEGSVSTLKIQRTERGDSAVYLCASSLNPMGNREPQYFGPGTRLLVL.

This clonotype was picked up many times. The genes are TRBV2 and TRBJ2-6; no reliable D call. The CDR3 is 15 residues long. Trimming stripped 8 bases from V and 3 bases from J, with 14 bases between. Germline loops: CDR1 SNHLY, CDR2 FYNNEI. The CDR3 loop is CASSRDGFGANVLTF. In nucleotides, the CDR3 is TGTGCCAGCTCGCGCGACGGCTTTGGGGCCAACGTCCTGACTTTC.

This clonotype showed up many times. The chain has TRBV3-1 and TRBJ2-5; TRBD2 matches 14 bases. The V segment lost 5 bases and the J segment 5 bases; nucleotides outside the gene matches: 4. This CDR3 comprises 15 residues. CDR1 LGHDT and CDR2 YNNKEL come from the germline V gene (reference sequence). The CDR3 DNA sequence: TGTGCCAGCAGCATTCGACTAGCGGGAGGGGAGACCCAGTACTTC. The encoded protein is CASSIRLAGGETQYF.

This clonotype was seen repeatedly, ten times or more. This chain joins TRBV6-5 and TRBJ2-2, with D possibly TRBD1 on 6 matching bases. The V and J ends lost 0 bases and 0 bases respectively, with 8 bases between them. Germline V lookup: CDR1 MNHEY, CDR2 SVGAGI. The CDR3 has 16 amino acids. The DNA for the CDR3 is TGTGCCAGCAGTTACTCGGACAGCTCGAACACCGGGGAGCTGTTTTTT. Its protein product is CASSYSDSSNTGELFF.

This clonotype has a count of ten or more. An end of the junction differs from the germline gene, which may be a read error. The chain combines TRBV12-3 or TRBV12-4 with TRBJ2-5, with D possibly being TRBD1 (6 bases). The CDR3 sequence is 14 residues long. CDR3 region: CASSSTGIQKTQYF. In DNA, the CDR3 is TGTGCCAGCAGTTCAACAGGGATCCAAAAGACCCAGTACTTC.

This clonotype was found many times. The chain has TRBV12-3 or TRBV12-4 and TRBJ2-5; 9 positions match TRBD1. CDR3 length: 15 residues. Trimming removed 4 bases from V and 3 bases from J; junction bases left unmatched: 6. CDR3 DNA: TGTGCCAGCAGTTGGACAGGGGCCGGGGAAGAGACCCAGTACTTC. This encodes CASSWTGAGEETQYF.

This clonotype appeared many times. The chain joins TRBV3-1 to TRBJ2-3; 9 bases map to TRBD1. CDR3 length: 16 amino acids. Germline CDR1 LGHDT, CDR2 YNNKEL (reference sequence). Trimming cost V 3 bases and J 0 bases; bases outside gene matches: 4. The CDR3 here is CASSQATGGSTDTQYF. Written as DNA, the CDR3 is TGTGCCAGCAGCCAGGCGACAGGGGGAAGCACAGATACGCAGTATTTT.

This clonotype occurred many times. The chain couples TRBV28 to TRBJ2-5; D not resolved. The CDR3 has 14 amino acids. Germline CDR1 MDHEN, CDR2 SYDVKM. V gave up 5 bases and J gave up 5 bases, with 15 bases separating them. CDR3 in amino acids: CASSTRRIAETQYF. Here the CDR3 DNA reads TGTGCCAGCAGTACCCGTAGGATAGCCGAGACCCAGTACTTC.

This clonotype was found many times. The J gene is TRBJ1-2, the V gene TRBV20-1; D is ambiguous. Per the germline V gene, CDR1 is DFQATT and CDR2 is SNEGSKA (reference sequence). The CDR3 runs to 13 residues. Trimming took 2 bases from V and 1 from J, leaving 8 bases between them. CDR3 sequence: CSARPVLNYGYTF. In nucleotides, the CDR3 is TGCAGTGCTAGACCCGTGCTTAACTATGGCTACACCTTC.

The J gene is TRBJ2-7, the V gene TRBV3-1; D is undetermined. In germline, CDR1 is LGHDT, CDR2 YNNKEL (reference sequence). Deletions cut 8 bases from V and 7 bases from J, with 18 bases between. The CDR3 totals 13 residues. CDR3 loop: CASSTDPPREQYF. CDR3 bases: TGTGCCAGCTCAACGGACCCACCCAGGGAGCAGTACTTC.

This clonotype was detected once. CDR3 sequence: CSAQWEQYF. The CDR3, as DNA: TGCAGTGCTCAGTGGGAGCAGTACTTC. The chain recombines TRBV20-1 with TRBJ2-7; D remains ambiguous. The CDR3 consists of 9 residues. Trimming took 5 bases from V and 7 from J, leaving 6 bases between them. Germline CDR1 DFQATT, CDR2 SNEGSKA (reference sequence).

This clonotype was observed at least ten times. The chain is built from TRBV7-9 and TRBJ1-4, with 7 bases that match TRBD1. CDR1 is SEHNR, CDR2 FQNEAQ, per germline (reference sequence). The CDR3 has 14 amino acids. V lost 6 bases, J lost 8 bases, and 9 bases stayed unmatched. DNA of the CDR3: TGTGCCAGCAGTTCCGACAGGGCCCGGGAAAAACTGTTTTTT. Its protein is CASSSDRAREKLFF.

This clonotype was seen ten or more times. No DNA is shown, since the ends of the CDR3 on it are uncertain; the CDR3 is the one TCRdb lists. The V call is TRBV30, the J call TRBJ2-1; TRBD2, the table's D call, was not compared with the DNA. The CDR3 is 15 amino acids in total, end residues counted. CDR1 GTSNPN and CDR2 SVGIG come from the germline V gene (reference sequence). CDR3 protein: CAWEEEGLRFGEQFF.

This clonotype was seen many times. J is TRBJ2-1 and V is TRBV2; 9 nucleotides align to TRBD1. The CDR3 length is 15 residues. Trimming took 11 bases from V and 6 from J; bases not matched to a gene: 14. Germline CDR1 is SNHLY and CDR2 is FYNNEI. The CDR3 DNA reads TGTGCCGACCTTCGACCGGGACAGGGCGCCAATGAGCAGTTCTTC. Its protein product is CADLRPGQGANEQFF.

J is TRBJ2-1 and V is TRBV12-5; D is perhaps TRBD1 (6 bases). The CDR3 extends over 15 amino acids. The germline V and J ends were trimmed by 0 bases and 7 bases, with 13 bases remaining between them. The V gene's germline CDR1 is LGHNT and CDR2 FRNRAP. The CDR3 region is CASGLVLQGINEQFF. The CDR3 DNA reads as TGTGCTAGTGGTTTGGTATTGCAGGGGATAAATGAGCAGTTCTTC.

The table lists this clonotype with a few counts. The chain joins TRBV10-3 to TRBJ1-2; 8 bases agree with TRBD1. Germline lookup yields CDR1 ENHRY and CDR2 SYGVKD. The CDR3 length is 13 residues. V was pared by 10 bases and J by 2 bases, with 6 bases of the junction left unmatched. This CDR3 reads CATQGTGNYGYTF. The CDR3 bases are TGTGCCACCCAAGGGACAGGAAACTATGGCTACACCTTC.

This clonotype has just a few counts. The chain recombines TRBV7-6 with TRBJ2-3; 8 bases align to TRBD2. The V segment lost 5 bases and the J segment 5 bases; nucleotides outside the gene matches: 9. Per germline, CDR1 SGHVS and CDR2 FNYEAQ. The CDR3 runs to 15 residues. CDR3 region: CASSRRGGGEDTQYF. The CDR3 DNA sequence: TGTGCCAGCAGCCGCCGGGGGGGTGGAGAAGATACGCAGTATTTT.

Regarding this clonotype: A much larger clone differs from this one at a single base, so this may be a read error. CDR3 loop: CATSSFKGTSQERLFF. CDR3 bases: TGTGCCACCAGCAGCTTTAAGGGAACCTCACAAGAAAGACTGTTTTTT. The rearrangement joins TRBV15 to TRBJ1-4; D unresolved. CDR1 and CDR2 from the germline V gene are LNHNV and YYDKDF (reference sequence). This CDR3 is 16 amino acids long.

At least ten counts were recorded for this clonotype. The chain joins TRBV28 to TRBJ2-2; unclear D gene. Trimming took 4 bases from V and 0 from J, leaving 9 bases between them. The CDR3 covers 15 residues. Germline V gene lookup returns CDR1 MDHEN and CDR2 SYDVKM. CDR3 DNA sequence: TGTGCCAGCAGTTGGGCCCTCGCGAACACCGGGGAGCTGTTTTTT. Protein sequence: CASSWALANTGELFF.

This clonotype has a count of ten or more. V usage is TRBV6-1 and J usage is TRBJ1-2, with D unclear. This CDR3 contains 12 residues. The germline gives CDR1 MNHNS, CDR2 SASEGT. V shed 7 bases and J shed 6 bases, with 12 bases lying between them. The CDR3 region has the DNA TGTGCCAGCACGTCCCCAACGCATGGCTACACCTTC. Amino acids: CASTSPTHGYTF.

This clonotype was detected many times. The rearrangement uses TRBV20-1 and TRBJ2-7; a possible D gene is TRBD1 (6 bases). The CDR3 is 13 residues long. From germline, CDR1 is DFQATT and CDR2 SNEGSKA (reference sequence). V lost 6 bases to trimming and J lost 2 bases, with 14 bases between them. The CDR3 region has the DNA TGCAGTGCGAACCAGGGGCCTACCTACGAGCAGTACTTC. This codes for CSANQGPTYEQYF.

This clonotype was detected many times. The V and J genes are TRBV2 and TRBJ1-5; possible D gene TRBD1, 5 bases. Germline CDR1 is SNHLY and CDR2 is FYNNEI. This CDR3 contains 14 residues. V was pared by 7 bases and J by 5 bases, with 15 bases between. The CDR3 sequence: CASTQGMRDQPQHF. CDR3 bases: TGTGCCAGCACGCAGGGAATGAGGGATCAGCCCCAGCATTTT.

With respect to this clonotype: One base away lies a much larger clone, so this may be a sequencing read error. The rearrangement joins TRBV2 to TRBJ1-5; 9 bases are a match to TRBD1. Germline loops: CDR1 SNHLY, CDR2 FYNNEI. The CDR3 runs 14 residues. Unmatched junction bases numbered 4, after V lost 4 bases and J lost 6 bases. The CDR3 is CASSGRTGVQPQHF. In nucleotides, the CDR3 is TGTGCCAGCAGTGGTAGGACAGGGGTTCAGCCCCAGCATTTT.

In this sample, this clonotype turned up many times. The chain uses TRBV3-1 and TRBJ1-1; TRBD1 aligns across 8 bases. Losses at the gene ends were 1 base for V and 11 bases for J; bases not matched to a gene: 6. This CDR3 has 13 amino acids. The germline CDR1 and CDR2 sequences are LGHDT and YNNKEL (reference sequence). CDR3 nucleotide sequence: TGTGCCAGCAGCCAAGGGACAGGGATCGGCGCTTTCTTT. Its protein product is CASSQGTGIGAFF.

At least ten counts were recorded for this clonotype. The CDR3 DNA follows: TGTGCCAGCAAGGAGAACACTGAAGCTTTCTTT. It yields the protein CASKENTEAFF. The V call is TRBV6-2 or TRBV6-3, the J call TRBJ1-1; D gene ambiguous. V gave up 7 bases and J gave up 1 base, with 4 bases separating them. Germline V gives CDR1 MNHEY, CDR2 SVGEGT. This CDR3 is built from 11 residues.

This clonotype was observed many times. The genes are TRBV7-3 and TRBJ2-1; no definite D call. Trimming removed 1 base from V and 10 bases from J, with 14 bases in between. The V gene's germline CDR1 is SGHTA and CDR2 FQGTGA. This CDR3 comprises 14 residues. The CDR3 nucleotides are TGTGCCAGCAGCTTAAATCTGGGTTTCGGGGAGCAGTTCTTC. It is translated as CASSLNLGFGEQFF.

This chain joins TRBV7-3 and TRBJ2-5; either TRBD1 or TRBD2 may fit D (6 bases each). Per germline, CDR1 SGHTA and CDR2 FQGTGA. The V end lost 5 bases, the J end lost 4 bases, and 23 bases lay between the germline ends. This CDR3 has 17 residues. CDR3: CASSPPEGGEVRETQYF. CDR3 DNA: TGTGCCAGCAGCCCCCCGGAGGGGGGCGAGGTTAGAGAGACCCAGTACTTC. The full variable domain, in which reference TRBV7-3 and TRBJ2-5 provide the parts outside the CDR3, is GAGVSQTPSNKVTEKGKYVELRCDPISGHTALYWYRQSLGQGPEFLIYFQGTGAADDSGLPNDRFFAVRPEGSVSTLKIQRTERGDSAVYLCASSPPEGGEVRETQYFGPGTRLLVL.

V gene TRBV28 combines with J gene TRBJ2-1; the match to TRBD1 covers 11 bases. The CDR3 totals 15 residues. Germline V gives CDR1 MDHEN, CDR2 SYDVKM. V was clipped by 4 bases and J by 4 bases; unmatched bases: 3. The CDR3 protein is CASSWDRGRYNEQFF. As DNA, the CDR3 is TGTGCCAGCAGTTGGGACAGGGGGAGGTACAATGAGCAGTTCTTC.

The gene calls are TRBV19 and TRBJ2-5; tentatively, D is TRBD1 or TRBD2 (5 bases each). CDR1 and CDR2 from the germline V gene are LNHDA and SQIVND (reference sequence). V was cut by 5 bases and J by 3 bases, with 13 bases left in between. The CDR3 is made up of 14 amino acids. Here the CDR3 DNA reads TGTGCCAGTAGTTTCACTGGGACGGAAGAGACCCAGTACTTC. Its protein is CASSFTGTEETQYF.

This rearrangement joins TRBV6-5 to TRBJ2-3; TRBD2 matches at 10 bases. CDR1 MNHEY and CDR2 SVGAGI come from the germline V gene. J gave up 4 bases and V 0 bases, and 7 bases lay outside the gene matches. The CDR3 runs 17 residues. As DNA, the CDR3 is TGTGCCAGCAGTTACTCGCCTCTAGCGGGAGCCGCAGATACGCAGTATTTT. Its protein product is CASSYSPLAGAADTQYF.

This clonotype appeared a single time. The chain employs TRBV12-3 or TRBV12-4 and TRBJ1-2, with 8 nucleotides matching TRBD1. V trimming: 5 bases; J trimming: 6 bases; junction bases outside the gene matches: 8. The CDR3 has 14 amino acids. The CDR3 here is CASSLRTGLHGYTF. The CDR3 nucleotides read TGTGCCAGCAGTCTTAGGACAGGGTTACATGGCTACACCTTC.